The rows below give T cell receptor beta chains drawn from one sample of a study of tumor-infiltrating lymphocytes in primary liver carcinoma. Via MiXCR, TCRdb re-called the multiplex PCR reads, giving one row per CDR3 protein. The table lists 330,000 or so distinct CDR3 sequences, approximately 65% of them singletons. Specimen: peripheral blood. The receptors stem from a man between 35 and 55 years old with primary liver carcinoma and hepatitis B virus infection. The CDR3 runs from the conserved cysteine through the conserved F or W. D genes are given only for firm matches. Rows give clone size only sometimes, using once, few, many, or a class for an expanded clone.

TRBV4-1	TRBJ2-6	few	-	TGCGCCAGCAGCCAAGAGCAGGGTTTCTCTGGGGCCAACGTCCTGACTTTC	CASSQEQGFSGANVLTF
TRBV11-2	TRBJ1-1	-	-	TGTGCCAGCAGCTCGTATCGAGGGGAAACAGAAGCTTTCTTT	CASSSYRGETEAFF
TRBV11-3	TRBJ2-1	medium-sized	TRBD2	TGTGCCAGCAGCTACCGGGAGGGGAGTGAGCAGTTCTTC	CASSYREGSEQFF
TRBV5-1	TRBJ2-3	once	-	TGCGCCAGCAGAAGTGGCACAGATACGCAGTATTTT	CASRSGTDTQYF
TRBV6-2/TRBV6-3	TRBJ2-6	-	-	TGTGCCAGCAGCTACACCTCTGGGGCCAACGTCGTGACTTTC	CASSYTSGANVVTF
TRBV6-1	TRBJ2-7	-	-	TGTGCCATAACCCGAGTCCAGGGGTCCCCCGGCGAGCAGTACTTC	CAITRVQGSPGEQYF
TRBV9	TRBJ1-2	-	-	TGTGCCAGCAGCGAAGGGGCAGGGTGGGATAACTATGGCTACACCTTC	CASSEGAGWDNYGYTF
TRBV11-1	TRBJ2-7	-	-	TGTGCCAGCAGCCCCTTGGTTGGATTCTCATACGAGCAGTATTTC	CASSPLVGFSYEQYF
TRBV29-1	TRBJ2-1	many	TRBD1	TGCAGCGCCGTCGCGACAGGGGAGGCTGAGCAGTTCTTC	CSAVATGEAEQFF
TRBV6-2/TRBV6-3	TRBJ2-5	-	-	TGTGCCAGCATTTACCCACAAGCTGGAACAGAGACCCAGTACTTC	CASIYPQAGTETQYF
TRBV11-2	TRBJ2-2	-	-	TGTGCCAGCAGCTTAGGTCCGACAGCCGAGTACCGGGGAGCTGTTTTC	CASSLGPTAEYRGAVF
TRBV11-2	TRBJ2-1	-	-	TGTGCCAGCAGCTTCCCCCCGGCTTACGATGAGCAGTTCTTC	CASSFPPAYDEQFF
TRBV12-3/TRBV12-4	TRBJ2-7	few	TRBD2	TGTGCCAGCAGTTTAGAGACGGGGGGTGTGGGCGAGCAGTACTTC	CASSLETGGVGEQYF
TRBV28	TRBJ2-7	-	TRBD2	TGTGCCAGCATTTTACTAGCGGGAGGAAAATACGAGCAGTACTTC	CASILLAGGKYEQYF
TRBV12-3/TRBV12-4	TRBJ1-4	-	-	TGTGCCATCAGTCCCCCAGGGCAGGCCGCTGGTGAAAAACTGTTTTTT	CAISPPGQAAGEKLFF
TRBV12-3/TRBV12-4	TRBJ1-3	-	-	TGTGCCAGCAGTTTCAGGGGTGGAAACACCATATATTTT	CASSFRGGNTIYF
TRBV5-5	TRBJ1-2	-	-	TGTGCCAGCAGAGCCGGTAGTAGCGACCGAAACTATGGCTACACCTTC	CASRAGSSDRNYGYTF
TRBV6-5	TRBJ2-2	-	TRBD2	TGTGCCAGCAGCCGGGGGCTAGCGGGAGGGCCCGACACCTGGGAGCTGTTTTTT	CASSRGLAGGPDTWELFF
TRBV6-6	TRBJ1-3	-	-	TGTGCCAGCAGTTACTTAGGGCCCGACGAGGGCTCTGGAAACACCATATATTTT	CASSYLGPDEGSGNTIYF
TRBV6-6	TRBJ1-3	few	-	TGTGCCAGCAGCGAGTTCTCTGGAAACACCATATATTTT	CASSEFSGNTIYF
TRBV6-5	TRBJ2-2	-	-	TGTGCCAGCAGTTACATGGCGGACACCGGGGAGCTGTTTTTT	CASSYMADTGELFF
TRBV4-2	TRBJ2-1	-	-	TGTGCCGGCAGCCAGGCTAGTGGACTGTCCTACAATGAGCAGTTCTTC	CAGSQASGLSYNEQFF
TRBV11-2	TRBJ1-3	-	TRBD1	TGTGCCAGCAACTTGGGGGGACAGTTGGGAAACATCATATATTTT	CASNLGGQLGNIIYF
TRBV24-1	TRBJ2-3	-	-	TGTGCCACCAGTGACGCCCTTCGGGGCAGGGATACGCAGTATTTT	CATSDALRGRDTQYF
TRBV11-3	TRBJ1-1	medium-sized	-	TGTGCCAGCAGCTTAGGGGAGAACACTGAAGCTTTCTTT	CASSLGENTEAFF
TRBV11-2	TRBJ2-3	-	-	TGTGCCAGCAGCCGACAGACTAACTCGGATACGCAGTTTTTT	CASSRQTNSDTQFF
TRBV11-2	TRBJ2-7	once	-	TGTGCCATCAGCTTAGAAGGCGCCTTGTCCTCGGAGCAGTACTTC	CAISLEGALSSEQYF
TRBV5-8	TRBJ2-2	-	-	TGTGCCAGCAGCTTTCGTCTCAGTAACACCGGGGAGCTGTTTTTT	CASSFRLSNTGELFF
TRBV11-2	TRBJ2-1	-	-	TGTACCAGCAGCTTAGGCGTGATCTACAATGAGCAGTTCTTC	CTSSLGVIYNEQFF
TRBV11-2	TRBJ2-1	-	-	TGTGCCAGCATCCAAGAACTTTACAATGAGCAATTCTTC	CASIQELYNEQFF
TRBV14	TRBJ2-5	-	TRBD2	TGTGCCAGCAGCCGGGGACTAGCGAGACAAGAGACCCAGTACTTC	CASSRGLARQETQYF
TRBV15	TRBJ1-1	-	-	TGTGCCACCAGCAGCCCAAATAGGAGGAACACTGAAGCTTTCTTT	CATSSPNRRNTEAFF
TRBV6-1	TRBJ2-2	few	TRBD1	TGTGCCAGCAGAATCGGGACAGAGAACACCGGGGAGCTGTTTTTT	CASRIGTENTGELFF